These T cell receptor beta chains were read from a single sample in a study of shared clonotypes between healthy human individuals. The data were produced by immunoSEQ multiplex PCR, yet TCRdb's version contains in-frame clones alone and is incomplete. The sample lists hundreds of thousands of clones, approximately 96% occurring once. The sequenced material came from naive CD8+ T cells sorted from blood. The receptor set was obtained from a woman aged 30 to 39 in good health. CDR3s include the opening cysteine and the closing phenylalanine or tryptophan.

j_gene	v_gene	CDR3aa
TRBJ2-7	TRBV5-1	CASSLARGGEQYF
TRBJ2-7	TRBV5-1	CASSLVAGGPSYEQYF
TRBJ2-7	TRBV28	CASSHHSGGMYEQYF
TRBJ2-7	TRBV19	CASSITSGSAHYEQYF
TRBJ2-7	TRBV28	CASSFRGDSYEQYF
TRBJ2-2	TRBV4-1	CASSQISGSAGELFF
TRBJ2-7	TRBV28	CASSSIRTSGRSYEQYF
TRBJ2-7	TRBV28	CASSPWERGYEGNYEQYF
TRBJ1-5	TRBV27	CASSIGAWDRGSQHF
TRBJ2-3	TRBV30	CAWGTSGFTDTQYF
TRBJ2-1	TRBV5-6	CASILGTGVNEQFF
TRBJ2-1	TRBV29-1	CSVGNTRRSYNEQFF
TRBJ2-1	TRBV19	CASSIGQSSYNEQFF
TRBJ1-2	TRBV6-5	CASSYGSTGPFGYTF
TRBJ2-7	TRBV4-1	CASSRIALAGGSDEQYF
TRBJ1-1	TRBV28	CASSLQGFPEAFF
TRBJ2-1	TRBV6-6	CASTRDGEQFF